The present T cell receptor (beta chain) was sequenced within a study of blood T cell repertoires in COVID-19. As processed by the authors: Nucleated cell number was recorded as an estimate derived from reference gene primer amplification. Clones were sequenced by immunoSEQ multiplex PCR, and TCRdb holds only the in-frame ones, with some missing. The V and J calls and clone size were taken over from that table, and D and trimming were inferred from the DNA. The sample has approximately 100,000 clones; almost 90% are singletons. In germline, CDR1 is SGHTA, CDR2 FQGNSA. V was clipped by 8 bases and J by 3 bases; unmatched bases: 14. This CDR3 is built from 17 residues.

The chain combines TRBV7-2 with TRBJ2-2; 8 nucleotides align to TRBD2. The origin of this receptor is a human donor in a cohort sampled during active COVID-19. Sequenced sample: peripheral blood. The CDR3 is CASPGSGSSGYTGELFF. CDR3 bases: TGTGCCAGCCCGGGGAGCGGGAGTAGTGGGTACACCGGGGAGCTGTTTTTT.